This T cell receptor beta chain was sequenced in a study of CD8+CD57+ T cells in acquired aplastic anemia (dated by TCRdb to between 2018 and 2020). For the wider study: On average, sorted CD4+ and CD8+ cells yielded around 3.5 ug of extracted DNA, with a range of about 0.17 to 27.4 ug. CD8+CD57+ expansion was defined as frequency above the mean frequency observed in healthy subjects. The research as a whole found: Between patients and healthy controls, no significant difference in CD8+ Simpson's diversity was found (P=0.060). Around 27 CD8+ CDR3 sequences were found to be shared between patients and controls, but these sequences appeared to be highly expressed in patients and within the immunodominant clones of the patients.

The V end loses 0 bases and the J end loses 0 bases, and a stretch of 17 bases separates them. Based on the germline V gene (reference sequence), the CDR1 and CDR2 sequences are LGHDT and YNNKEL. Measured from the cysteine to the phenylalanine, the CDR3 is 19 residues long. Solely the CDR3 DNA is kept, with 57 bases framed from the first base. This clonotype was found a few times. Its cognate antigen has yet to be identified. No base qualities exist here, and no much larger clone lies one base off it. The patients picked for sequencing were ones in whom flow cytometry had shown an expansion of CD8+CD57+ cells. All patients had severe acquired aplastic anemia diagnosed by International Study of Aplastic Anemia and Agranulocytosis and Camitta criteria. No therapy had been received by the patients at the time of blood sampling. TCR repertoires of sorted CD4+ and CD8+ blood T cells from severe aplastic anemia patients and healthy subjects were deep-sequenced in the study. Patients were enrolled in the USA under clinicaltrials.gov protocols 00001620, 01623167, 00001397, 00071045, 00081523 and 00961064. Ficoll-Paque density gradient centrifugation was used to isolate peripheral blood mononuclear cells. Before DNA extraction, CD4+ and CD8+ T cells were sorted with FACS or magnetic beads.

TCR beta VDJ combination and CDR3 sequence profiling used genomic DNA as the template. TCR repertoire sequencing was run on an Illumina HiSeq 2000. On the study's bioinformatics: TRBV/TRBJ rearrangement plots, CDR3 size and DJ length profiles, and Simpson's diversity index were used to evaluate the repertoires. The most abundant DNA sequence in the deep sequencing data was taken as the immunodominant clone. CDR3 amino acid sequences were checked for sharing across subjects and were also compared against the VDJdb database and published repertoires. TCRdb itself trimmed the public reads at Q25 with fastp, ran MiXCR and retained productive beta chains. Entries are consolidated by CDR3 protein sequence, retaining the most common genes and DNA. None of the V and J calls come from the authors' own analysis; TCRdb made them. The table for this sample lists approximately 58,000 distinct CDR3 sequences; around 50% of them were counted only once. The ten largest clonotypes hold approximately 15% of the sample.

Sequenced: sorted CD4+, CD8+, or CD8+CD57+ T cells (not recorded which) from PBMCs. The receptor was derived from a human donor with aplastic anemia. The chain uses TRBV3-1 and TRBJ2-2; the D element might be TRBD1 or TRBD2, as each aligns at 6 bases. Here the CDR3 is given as CASSQDKGCGTTNTGELFF. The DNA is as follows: TGTGCCAGCAGCCAAGATAAGGGGTGCGGGACAACGAACACCGGGGAGCTGTTTTTT.